This T cell receptor (beta chain) was captured by sequencing in a study of cytomegalovirus exposure and HLA in healthy donors. Both 60 Vbeta primers and 13 Jbeta primers went into the PCR. Produced via immunoSEQ multiplex PCR; TCRdb's table is partial and in-frame only. In the table there are tens of thousands of clones, about two thirds of which are singletons. Regarding donors, all were healthy bone marrow donors. This clone turned up a few times. The TCR sequence derives from a man aged 50 to 59 in good health and CMV-seronegative. The sample taken for sequencing was PBMCs.

The CDR3 nucleotides read TGCGCCAGCAGCCCTGGGACAGGGCTGACCTACGAGCAGTACTTC. This codes for CASSPGTGLTYEQYF. The V gene is TRBV5-1, the J gene TRBJ2-7, with TRBD1 identical over 9 bases. Trimming took 4 bases from V and 2 from J; bases not matched to a gene: 7. This CDR3 has 15 residues. CDR1 and CDR2 from the germline V gene are SGHRS and YFSETQ.